Listed below are T cell receptor beta chains from one sample, sequenced in a study of cytomegalovirus exposure and HLA in healthy donors. The table came from immunoSEQ multiplex PCR; TCRdb's copy has only in-frame clones and leaves some out. The profile covers some 90,000 clones, with about 80% appearing a single time and about 30% taken by the ten largest. What was sequenced was PBMCs. All receptors derive from a man aged 45 to 65 in good health and CMV-seropositive. Both conserved end residues are trimmed from each CDR3. The order of the fields is J gene, D gene, V gene, CDR3 length, CDR3 protein. The D gene is left open where the match is weak.

TRBJ2-7 | NA | TRBV6-5 | 12 | ASSYSETLGEQY
TRBJ2-3 | TRBD1 | TRBV7-9 | 14 | ASSETGTGPTDTQY
TRBJ2-3 | NA | TRBV10-2 | 8 | ASEGDTQY
TRBJ1-5 | NA | TRBV10-3 | 12 | AISESTVNQPQH
TRBJ2-7 | NA | TRBV13 | 11 | ASSFERGLEQY
TRBJ2-1 | TRBD2 | TRBV5-6 | 13 | ASSFRSGRDNEQF
TRBJ1-2 | NA | TRBV29-1 | 13 | SVEDLQGIGKGYT
TRBJ2-7 | NA | TRBV7-9 | 11 | ASSSDSTYEQY
TRBJ1-1 | NA | TRBV6-6 | 9 | ASRVNTEAF
TRBJ2-2 | NA | TRBV6-4 | 11 | ASSAVHTGELF
TRBJ2-5 | TRBD2 | TRBV6-6 | 13 | ASTTLGSGKETQY
TRBJ1-4 | NA | TRBV21-1 | 13 | ASSKGRGGNEKLF
TRBJ2-7 | NA | TRBV14 | 12 | ASSQLFGGEEQY
TRBJ2-7 | NA | TRBV10-1 | 11 | ASSARGGPAKY
TRBJ2-5 | TRBD1 | TRBV29-1 | 14 | RVLPYLTGGSETQY
TRBJ2-1 | TRBD1 | TRBV7-9 | 14 | ASSPQQGESYNEQF
TRBJ1-1 | TRBD1 | TRBV19 | 11 | ASQTGGVTEAF
TRBJ1-2 | TRBD1 | TRBV7-9 | 9 | ASGDSYGYT
TRBJ1-4 | NA | TRBV2 | 9 | ASSVREKLF
TRBJ2-1 | TRBD2 | TRBV5-4 | 13 | ASRPGTSGTNEQF
TRBJ2-7 | TRBD1 | TRBV6-1 | 12 | ASIITGVYYEQY
TRBJ2-2 | TRBD2 | TRBV6-1 | 13 | ASRPSGVNTGELF
TRBJ1-1 | NA | TRBV19 | 8 | ASTEVEAF
NA | TRBD2 | TRBV11-2 | 13 | ASSLPGLAAYEQY
TRBJ1-1 | NA | TRBV7-3 | 12 | ASSLMALNTEAF
TRBJ2-7 | NA | TRBV6-1 | 12 | ASHVNVAAYEQY
TRBJ2-3 | NA | TRBV5-1 | 12 | ASRRDSNTDTQY
TRBJ2-1 | TRBD2 | TRBV6-4 | 13 | ASSVSGSSYNEQF
TRBJ2-5 | TRBD2 | TRBV6-1 | 13 | ASSEEWGGFETQY
TRBJ1-2 | TRBD1 | TRBV6-1 | 11 | ASSQDRVYGYT
TRBJ2-5 | NA | TRBV27 | 11 | ASSLSLQETQY
TRBJ2-3 | NA | TRBV30 | 12 | AWSVMSSSEAQY
TRBJ1-1 | TRBD1 | TRBV11-2 | 11 | ASSLGQGVEAF
TRBJ2-7 | NA | TRBV5-1 | 14 | ASSPEPQGPQGEQY
TRBJ1-6 | NA | TRBV4-1 | 14 | ASSQGKSGEASPLH
TRBJ2-7 | TRBD1 | TRBV2 | 13 | ASRGVGQGSDEQY
TRBJ1-1 | TRBD1 | TRBV19 | 12 | ASNLGTVSTEAF
TRBJ1-1 | TRBD1 | TRBV30 | 11 | AWTVRTGPEAF
TRBJ2-7 | NA | TRBV10-1 | 13 | ASSVGQGTTYEQY
TRBJ2-1 | NA | TRBV6-5 | 14 | ASSSDRTSSYNEQF
TRBJ2-1 | TRBD1 | TRBV18 | 12 | ASSRGQENNEQF
TRBJ2-3 | TRBD1 | TRBV30 | 11 | AWTGTDGYTQY
TRBJ2-7 | TRBD1 | TRBV9 | 15 | ASSEAALGTGSYEQY
TRBJ1-1 | NA | TRBV7-8 | 13 | ASSLAAPGPTEAF
TRBJ2-7 | TRBD2 | TRBV18 | 12 | ASSPAGTGGEQY
TRBJ2-7 | NA | TRBV11-2 | 12 | ASSLAGVSYEQY
TRBJ2-7 | TRBD2 | TRBV6-5 | 14 | ASSLLSWTSRMEQY
TRBJ1-1 | NA | TRBV7-9 | 11 | ASSSQGVTEAF
TRBJ2-3 | NA | TRBV11-2 | 7 | ATGGLRD
TRBJ2-7 | TRBD2 | TRBV18 | 15 | ASSPQGTSGTPYEQY
TRBJ2-3 | NA | TRBV15 | 13 | ATRSPPTTGDTQY
TRBJ2-5 | NA | TRBV7-8 | 13 | ASSLRGGVGETQY
TRBJ2-1 | NA | TRBV18 | 13 | ASSNTHAGNNEQF
TRBJ2-1 | NA | TRBV15 | 11 | ATSRSDYNEQF
TRBJ2-7 | TRBD2 | TRBV27 | 12 | ASSATLAGDEQY